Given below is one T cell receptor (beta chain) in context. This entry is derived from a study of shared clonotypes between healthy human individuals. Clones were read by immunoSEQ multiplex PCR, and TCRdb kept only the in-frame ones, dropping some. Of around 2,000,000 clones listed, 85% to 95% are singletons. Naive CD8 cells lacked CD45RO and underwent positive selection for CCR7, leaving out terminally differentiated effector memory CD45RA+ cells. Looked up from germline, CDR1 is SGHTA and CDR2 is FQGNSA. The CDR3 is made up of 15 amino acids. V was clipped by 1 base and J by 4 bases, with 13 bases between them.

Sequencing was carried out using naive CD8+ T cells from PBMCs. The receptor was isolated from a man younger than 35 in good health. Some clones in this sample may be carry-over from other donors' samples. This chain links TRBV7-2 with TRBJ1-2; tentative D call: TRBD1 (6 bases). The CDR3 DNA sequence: TGTGCCAGCAGCTTAGACGCTGGGGGCCCCTATGGCTACACCTTC. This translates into CASSLDAGGPYGYTF. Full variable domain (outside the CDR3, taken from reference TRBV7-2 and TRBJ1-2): GAGVSQSPSNKVTEKGKDVELRCDPISGHTALYWYRQSLGQGLEFLIYFQGNSAPDKSGLPSDRFSAERTGGSVSTLTIQRTQQEDSAVYLCASSLDAGGPYGYTFGSGTRLTVV.